This T cell receptor beta chain stems from a study of blood T cell repertoires in COVID-19. Study at large: Whether acute or convalescent, the COVID-19 samples came from the United States, Italy and Spain.

The repertoire was sequenced with immunoSEQ multiplex PCR; TCRdb's copy has only in-frame clones and lacks some. The sample includes under 250,000 clones, about 82% of them seen just once. Individuals drawn from around 25 US areas were roughly 18 to 89 years old. Cohort assignment relied on participant-reported clinical history. CDR1 is LNHDA and CDR2 is SQIVND in the germline V gene (reference sequence). This CDR3 has 15 residues. V dropped 7 bases and J dropped 0 bases, with 13 bases sitting between them. This chain links TRBV19 with TRBJ1-5; D may be TRBD1 (6 bases). The specimen sequenced was PBMCs or T cells enriched from blood (not recorded which). This receptor was identified in a woman aged 45 to 65 with acute COVID-19. The CDR3 is CASTPGGHSNQPQHF. The CDR3 DNA is TGTGCCAGTACCCCGGGGGGACATAGCAATCAGCCCCAGCATTTT.